This paragraph reports one TCR beta chain. Its target is not known. The CDR3 loop spans 14 amino acids. Germline-derived CDR1 and CDR2 are SGHNT and YYREEE (reference sequence). V dropped 1 base and J dropped 7; count of bases not matched to a gene: 7. The source of the sample is a study of shared clonotypes between healthy human individuals. Regarding the study as a whole: Sampling was confined to blood; repertoires within tissues likely differ. It was observed that about 5% of naive CD4 clonotypes were shared across four donors. Shared clonotypes across all four donors exceeded non-shared ones in generation probability.

Splitting of CD4+ cells produced CD45RA+ naive and CD45RA-negative memory subsets. Profiled with immunoSEQ multiplex PCR; TCRdb holds only in-frame clones, not every one. The sample has about 2.3 million clones, over 90% seen once; the top ten hold around 0.4%. This rearrangement joins TRBV5-4 to TRBJ2-7; 8 bases match TRBD1. This clonotype originated in a man younger than 35 in good health. Some clones in this sample may be carry-over from other donors' samples. Source material: naive CD4+ T cells from PBMCs. As to subset: CD45RA+ positively selected. CDR3 sequence (DNA): TGTGCCAGCAGCTTGCTGCAGGGGGCGGGGGAGCAGTACTTC. Its translation: CASSLLQGAGEQYF.